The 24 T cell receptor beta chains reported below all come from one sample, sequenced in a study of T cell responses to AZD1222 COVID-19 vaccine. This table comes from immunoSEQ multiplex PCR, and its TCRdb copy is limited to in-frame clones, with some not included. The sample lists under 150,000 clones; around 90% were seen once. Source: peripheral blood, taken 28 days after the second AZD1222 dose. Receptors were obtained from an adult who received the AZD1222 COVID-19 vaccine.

CDR3 coding DNA: TGTGCCATTACGAGGGGCGTGAACACTGAAGCTTTCTTT. It specifies CAITRGVNTEAFF. This chain uses TRBV2 with TRBJ1-1, with D possibly TRBD1 on 5 matching bases. The CDR3 length is 13 residues. Trimming left V 10 bases short and J 0 bases short, with 12 bases between. Germline V gene data show CDR1 as SNHLY and CDR2 as FYNNEI.

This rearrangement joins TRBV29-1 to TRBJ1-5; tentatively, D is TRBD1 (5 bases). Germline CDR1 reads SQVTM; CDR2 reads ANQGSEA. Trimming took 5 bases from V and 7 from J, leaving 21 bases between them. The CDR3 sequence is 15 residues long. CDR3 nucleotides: TGCAGCGTTCACCCTAGAGGGACCAAAGACCAGCCCCAGCATTTT. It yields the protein CSVHPRGTKDQPQHF.

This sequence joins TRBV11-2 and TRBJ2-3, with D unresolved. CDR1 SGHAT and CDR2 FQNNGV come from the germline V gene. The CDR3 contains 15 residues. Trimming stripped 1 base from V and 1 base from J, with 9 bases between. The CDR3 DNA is TGTGCCAGCAGCTTAGTCTCTGGGGGCACAGATACGCAGTATTTT. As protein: CASSLVSGGTDTQYF.

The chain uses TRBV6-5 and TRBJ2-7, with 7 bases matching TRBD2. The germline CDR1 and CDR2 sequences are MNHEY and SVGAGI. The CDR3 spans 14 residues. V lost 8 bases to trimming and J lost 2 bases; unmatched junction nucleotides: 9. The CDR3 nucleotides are TGTGCCAGCTCCAAGGGAGGGCGGGCCTACGAGCAGTACTTC. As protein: CASSKGGRAYEQYF.

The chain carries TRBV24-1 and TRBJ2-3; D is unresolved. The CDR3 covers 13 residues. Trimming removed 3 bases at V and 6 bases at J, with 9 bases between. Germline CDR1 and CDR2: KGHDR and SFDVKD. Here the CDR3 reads CATSDPPSDTQYF. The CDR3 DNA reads TGTGCCACCAGTGATCCGCCCTCCGATACGCAGTATTTT.

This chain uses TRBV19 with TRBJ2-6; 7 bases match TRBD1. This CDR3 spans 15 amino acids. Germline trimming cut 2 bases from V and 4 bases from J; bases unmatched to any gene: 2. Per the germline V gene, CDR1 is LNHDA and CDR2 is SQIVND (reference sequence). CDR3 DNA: TGTGCCAGTAGTATAAAGGGGGCCGGGGCCAACGTCCTGACTTTC. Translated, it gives CASSIKGAGANVLTF.

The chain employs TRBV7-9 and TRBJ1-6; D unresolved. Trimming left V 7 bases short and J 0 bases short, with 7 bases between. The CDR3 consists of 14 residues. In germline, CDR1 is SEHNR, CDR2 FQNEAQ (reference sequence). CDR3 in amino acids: CASKPYSYNSPLHF. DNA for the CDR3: TGTGCCAGCAAGCCCTACTCCTATAATTCACCCCTCCACTTT.

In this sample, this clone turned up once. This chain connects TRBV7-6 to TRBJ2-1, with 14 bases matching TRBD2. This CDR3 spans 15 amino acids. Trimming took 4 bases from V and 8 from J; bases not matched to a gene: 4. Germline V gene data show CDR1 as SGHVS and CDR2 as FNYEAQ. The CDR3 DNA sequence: TGTGCCAGCAGCTGGGGACTAGCGGGAGTTTATGAGCAGTTCTTC. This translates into CASSWGLAGVYEQFF.

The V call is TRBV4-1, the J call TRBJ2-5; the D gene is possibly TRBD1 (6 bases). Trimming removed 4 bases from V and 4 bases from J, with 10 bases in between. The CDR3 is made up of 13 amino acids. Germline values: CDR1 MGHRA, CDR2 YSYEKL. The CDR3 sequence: CASSPGRGETQYF. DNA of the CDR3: TGCGCCAGCAGCCCCGGCAGGGGAGAGACCCAGTACTTC.

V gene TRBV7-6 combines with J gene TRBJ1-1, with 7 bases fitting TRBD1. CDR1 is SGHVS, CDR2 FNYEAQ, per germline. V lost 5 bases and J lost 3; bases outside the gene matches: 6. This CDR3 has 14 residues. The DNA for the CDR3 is TGTGCCAGCAGCCCCCGGACAGGCGACACTGAAGCTTTCTTT. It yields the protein CASSPRTGDTEAFF.

CDR3 in DNA: TGCGCCAGCAGCCCCCAGGGTGTAGGCGGGGAGCTGTTTTTT. This encodes CASSPQGVGGELFF. The genes are TRBV5-1 and TRBJ2-2; TRBD1 is a possible D gene (5 bases). V was shortened by 4 bases and J by 7 bases, with 14 bases between the two germline ends. Per germline, CDR1 SGHRS and CDR2 YFSETQ. The CDR3 is 14 residues long.

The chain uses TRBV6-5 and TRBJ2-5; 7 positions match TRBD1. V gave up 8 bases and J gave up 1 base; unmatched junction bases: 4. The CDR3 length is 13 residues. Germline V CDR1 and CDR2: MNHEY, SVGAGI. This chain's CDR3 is CASGWTGQETQYF. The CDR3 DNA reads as TGTGCCAGCGGCTGGACAGGCCAAGAGACCCAGTACTTC.

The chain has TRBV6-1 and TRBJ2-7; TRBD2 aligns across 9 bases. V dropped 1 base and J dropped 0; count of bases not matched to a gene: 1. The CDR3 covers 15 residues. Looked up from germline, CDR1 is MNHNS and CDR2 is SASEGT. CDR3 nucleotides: TGTGCCAGCAGTGAAGGACTAGCGGACTCCTACGAGCAGTACTTC. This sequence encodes CASSEGLADSYEQYF.

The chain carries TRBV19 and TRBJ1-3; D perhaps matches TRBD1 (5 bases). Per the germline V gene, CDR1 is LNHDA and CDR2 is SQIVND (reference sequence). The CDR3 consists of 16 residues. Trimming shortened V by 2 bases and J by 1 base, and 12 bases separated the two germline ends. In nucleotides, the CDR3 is TGTGCCAGTAGTATAATTTCGGGACCATCTGGAAACACCATATATTTT. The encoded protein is CASSIISGPSGNTIYF.

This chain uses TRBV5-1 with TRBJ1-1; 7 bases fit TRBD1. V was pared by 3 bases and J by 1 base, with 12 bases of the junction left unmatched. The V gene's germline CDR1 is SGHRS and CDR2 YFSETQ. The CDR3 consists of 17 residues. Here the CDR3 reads CASSSGQHITPNTEAFF. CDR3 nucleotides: TGCGCCAGCAGCTCGGGACAGCATATTACTCCGAACACTGAAGCTTTCTTT.

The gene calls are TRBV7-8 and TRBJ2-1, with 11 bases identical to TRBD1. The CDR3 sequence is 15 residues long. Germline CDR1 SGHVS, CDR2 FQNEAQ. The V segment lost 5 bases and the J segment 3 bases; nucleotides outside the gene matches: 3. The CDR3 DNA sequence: TGTGCCAGCAGCCCCGGGACAGGGGGCTACAATGAGCAGTTCTTC. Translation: CASSPGTGGYNEQFF.

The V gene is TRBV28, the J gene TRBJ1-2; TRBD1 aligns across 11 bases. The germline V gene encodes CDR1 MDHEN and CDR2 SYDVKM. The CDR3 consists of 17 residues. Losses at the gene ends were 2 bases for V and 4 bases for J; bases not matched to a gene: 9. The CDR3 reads CASSLRLGGQGVYGYTF. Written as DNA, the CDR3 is TGTGCCAGCAGTTTACGTCTCGGGGGACAGGGGGTCTATGGCTACACCTTC.

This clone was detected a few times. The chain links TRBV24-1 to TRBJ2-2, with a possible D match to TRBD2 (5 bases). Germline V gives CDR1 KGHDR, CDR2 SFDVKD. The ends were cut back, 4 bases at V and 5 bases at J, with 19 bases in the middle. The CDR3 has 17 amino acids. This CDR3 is CATSDNTRLAGTGELFF. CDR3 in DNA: TGTGCCACCAGTGACAATACCCGGCTAGCTGGGACCGGGGAGCTGTTTTTT.

The CDR3 DNA sequence: TGCGCCAGCAGCCCGACCGACGACAGGGTACATGAAAAACTGTTTTTT. This gives the protein CASSPTDDRVHEKLFF. The chain combines TRBV5-1 with TRBJ1-4, with 7 positions matching TRBD1. The J segment lost 6 bases and the V segment lost 4 bases, leaving 12 bases of the junction unmatched. The CDR3 loop spans 16 amino acids. Per germline, CDR1 SGHRS and CDR2 YFSETQ.

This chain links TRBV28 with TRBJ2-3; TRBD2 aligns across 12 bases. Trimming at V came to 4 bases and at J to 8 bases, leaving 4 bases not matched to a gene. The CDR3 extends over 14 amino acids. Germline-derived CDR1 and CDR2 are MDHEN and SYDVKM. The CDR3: CASSSPSGGGTQYF. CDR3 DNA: TGTGCCAGCAGTTCGCCTAGCGGGGGGGGTACGCAGTATTTT.

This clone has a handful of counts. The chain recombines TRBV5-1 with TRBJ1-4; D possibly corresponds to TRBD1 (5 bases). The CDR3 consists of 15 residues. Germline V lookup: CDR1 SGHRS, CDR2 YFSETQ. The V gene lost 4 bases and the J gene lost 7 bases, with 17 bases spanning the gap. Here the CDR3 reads CASSRGTAKTEKLFF. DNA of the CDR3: TGCGCCAGCAGCCGCGGGACCGCAAAGACTGAAAAACTGTTTTTT.

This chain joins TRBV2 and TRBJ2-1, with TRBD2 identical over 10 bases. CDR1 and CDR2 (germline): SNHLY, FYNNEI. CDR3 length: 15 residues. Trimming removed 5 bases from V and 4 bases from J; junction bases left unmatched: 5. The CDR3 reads CASSYTSGEYNEQFF. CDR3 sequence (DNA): TGTGCCAGCAGTTACACTAGCGGGGAATACAATGAGCAGTTCTTC.

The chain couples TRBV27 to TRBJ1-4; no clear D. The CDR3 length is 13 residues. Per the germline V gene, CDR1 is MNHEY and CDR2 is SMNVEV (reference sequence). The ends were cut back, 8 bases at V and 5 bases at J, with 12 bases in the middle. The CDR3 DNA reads TGTGCCAGCCGCGATTGGAAGAATGAAAAACTGTTTTTT. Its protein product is CASRDWKNEKLFF.

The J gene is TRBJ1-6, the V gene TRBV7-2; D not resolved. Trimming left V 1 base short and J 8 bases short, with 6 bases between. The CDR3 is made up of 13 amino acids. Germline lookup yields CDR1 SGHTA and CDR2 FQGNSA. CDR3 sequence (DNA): TGTGCCAGCAGCTTAGATGGGTATTCACCCCTCCACTTT. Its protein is CASSLDGYSPLHF.